A single sample is the source of the 26 T cell receptor beta chains below, sequenced in a study of blood T cell repertoires in COVID-19. This table comes from immunoSEQ multiplex PCR, and its TCRdb copy is limited to in-frame clones, with some not included. Among some 30,000 clones, 88% were seen once, and the ten largest hold around 4.9%. Sequenced input: peripheral blood. The receptor source for this set is an older woman with active COVID-19.

This chain links TRBV18 with TRBJ1-3; D is uncertain. Germline V gives CDR1 KGHSH, CDR2 LQKENI. CDR3 length: 16 amino acids. V shed 4 bases and J shed 6 bases, with 19 bases lying between them. In DNA, the CDR3 is TGTGCCAGCTCACTCGTCGCGGCCGGGATGGAAAACACCATATATTTT. Its translation: CASSLVAAGMENTIYF.

The V gene is TRBV4-3, the J gene TRBJ2-3, with D possibly TRBD2 on 6 matching bases. Germline V gene data show CDR1 as LGHNA and CDR2 as YSLEER. The CDR3 has 17 amino acids. V lost 3 bases and J 0 bases, leaving 16 bases between the germline ends. The CDR3 spells CASSQATGLLSTDTQYF. As DNA, the CDR3 is TGCGCCAGCAGCCAGGCGACGGGACTCTTAAGCACAGATACGCAGTATTTT.

The chain has TRBV19 and TRBJ1-2; TRBD1 is a possible D gene (6 bases). Trimming cost V 6 bases and J 5 bases, with 16 bases left between them. The CDR3 runs 14 residues. From germline, CDR1 is LNHDA and CDR2 SQIVND (reference sequence). The CDR3 coding sequence is TGTGCCAGTAGGTCGACAGGAGAAGGTTATGGCTACACCTTC. Protein product: CASRSTGEGYGYTF.

The CDR3 DNA is TGTGCCAGCAGCTTAATTGCAGGGGGCCCGCCAGATACGCAGTATTTT. Translation gives CASSLIAGGPPDTQYF. V and J are TRBV7-3 and TRBJ2-3; 8 bases match TRBD1. This CDR3 has 16 amino acids. Trimming removed 1 base from V and 4 bases from J; junction bases left unmatched: 7. CDR1 SGHTA and CDR2 FQGTGA come from the germline V gene.

The gene calls are TRBV7-9 and TRBJ2-1, with D possibly matching TRBD2 (5 bases). Per the germline V gene, CDR1 is SEHNR and CDR2 is FQNEAQ (reference sequence). There are 14 residues in the CDR3. Trimming pared 0 bases from V and 6 bases from J, leaving 9 bases between. The CDR3 nucleotides are TGTGCCAGCAGCTTAGCAGAGGGCCTCAATGAGCAGTTCTTC. This gives the protein CASSLAEGLNEQFF.

The chain links TRBV9 to TRBJ2-2, with D possibly matching TRBD1 (5 bases). The CDR3 length is 16 residues. V was trimmed by 4 bases and J by 8 bases, leaving 21 bases between them. The germline CDR1 and CDR2 sequences are SGDLS and YYNGEE. This CDR3 is CASSPGTPRATGELFF. In DNA, the CDR3 is TGTGCCAGCAGCCCCGGCACCCCCAGGGCAACAGGGGAGCTGTTTTTT.

The chain employs TRBV6-6 and TRBJ1-2; 8 bases match TRBD1. From germline, CDR1 is MNHNY and CDR2 SVGAGI (reference sequence). V lost 5 bases and J lost 4; bases outside the gene matches: 3. The CDR3 totals 13 residues. CDR3 nucleotide sequence: TGTGCCAGCAGTGGACAGGGAGTCTATGGCTACACCTTC. As protein: CASSGQGVYGYTF.

This CDR3 is CASSIIGDTQYF. The DNA of the CDR3 is TGTGCCAGTAGTATAATCGGAGATACGCAGTATTTT. The V call is TRBV19, the J call TRBJ2-3; D is ambiguous. V shed 2 bases and J shed 5 bases, with 5 bases lying between them. Germline CDR1 reads LNHDA; CDR2 reads SQIVND (reference sequence). The length of the CDR3 is 12 residues. The entire variable domain, with the rest obtained from reference TRBV19 and TRBJ2-3, is as follows: DGGITQSPKYLFRKEGQNVTLSCEQNLNHDAMYWYRQDPGQGLRLIYYSQIVNDFQKGDIAEGYSVSREKKESFPLTVTSAQKNPTAFYLCASSIIGDTQYFGPGTRLTVL.

This clone was found once. This chain connects TRBV19 to TRBJ2-6, with D possibly being TRBD2 (6 bases). The CDR3 has 15 amino acids. V was shortened by 1 base and J by 2 bases, with 6 bases between the two germline ends. CDR1 is LNHDA, CDR2 SQIVND, per germline (reference sequence). The CDR3 nucleotides read TGTGCCAGTAGTATAGGCGGGGCTGGGGCCAACGTCCTGACTTTC. Translated, it gives CASSIGGAGANVLTF.

The gene calls are TRBV2 and TRBJ1-6; the match to TRBD1 covers 8 bases. The germline V gene has CDR1 SNHLY and CDR2 FYNNEI. After removal of 5 bases from V and 14 bases from J, the junction contained 5 bases not matched to a gene. The CDR3 runs to 12 residues. CDR3 protein: CASSRTGPSLHF. The CDR3 DNA reads as TGTGCCAGCAGTCGGACAGGGCCATCCCTCCACTTT.

The CDR3 region is CASSLAAGLGNTEAFF. The CDR3 bases are TGCGCCAGCAGCTTGGCCGCAGGGTTGGGAAACACTGAAGCTTTCTTT. The chain uses TRBV5-1 and TRBJ1-1, with D possibly being TRBD1 (5 bases). The CDR3 has 16 amino acids. Germline CDR1 and CDR2: SGHRS and YFSETQ. Trimming took off 0 bases at V and 2 bases at J, with 14 bases between the two ends.

The genes are TRBV7-2 and TRBJ1-5; D unclear. The germline V gene has CDR1 SGHTA and CDR2 FQGNSA. V dropped 2 bases and J dropped 4 bases, with 12 bases sitting between them. CDR3 size: 15 residues. CDR3 loop: CASSLSGVRNQPQHF. The CDR3 nucleotides read TGTGCCAGCAGCTTATCGGGTGTGAGGAATCAGCCCCAGCATTTT.

The genes are TRBV24-1 and TRBJ2-3, with TRBD2 matching 8 bases. J was trimmed by 6 bases and V by 3 bases; bases with no gene match: 16. CDR1 and CDR2 from the germline V gene are KGHDR and SFDVKD. The CDR3 covers 18 residues. The CDR3 coding sequence is TGTGCCACCAGTGATCCGACTATGACGGGGGGGCAAATGGATACGCAGTATTTT. This sequence encodes CATSDPTMTGGQMDTQYF.

The chain links TRBV28 to TRBJ2-7; 10 nucleotides match TRBD1. From germline, CDR1 is MDHEN and CDR2 SYDVKM. The J segment lost 4 bases and the V segment lost 6 bases, leaving 6 bases of the junction unmatched. This CDR3 comprises 14 residues. The DNA for the CDR3 is TGTGCCAGCAGACTCGGGACAGGGGAATACGAGCAGTACTTC. Translating it yields CASRLGTGEYEQYF.

The chain joins TRBV6-6 to TRBJ2-1; 9 bases align to TRBD2. The CDR3 has 20 amino acids. With 5 bases clipped from V and 3 bases from J, the junction kept 20 bases outside the gene matches. CDR1 is MNHNY, CDR2 SVGAGI, per germline (reference sequence). CDR3 amino acids: CASSPEVTSGRRPNYNEQFF. CDR3 DNA: TGTGCCAGCAGTCCCGAGGTAACTAGCGGGCGCCGACCGAACTACAATGAGCAGTTCTTC.

This rearrangement joins TRBV10-2 to TRBJ2-2; TRBD2 matches at 8 bases. CDR3 length: 15 residues. CDR1 is WSHSY and CDR2 is SAAADI in the germline V gene. V was pared by 3 bases and J by 4 bases, with 4 bases of the junction left unmatched. CDR3 amino acids: CASSERRGATGELFF. CDR3 DNA: TGCGCCAGCAGTGAAAGGCGGGGGGCCACCGGGGAGCTGTTTTTT.

This chain links TRBV2 with TRBJ2-3; a weak D match, TRBD2 (6 bases). The V end was cut by 4 bases, the J end by 9 bases, with 17 bases between. The germline gives CDR1 SNHLY, CDR2 FYNNEI. The CDR3 is made up of 14 amino acids. CDR3 loop: CASSASQRVGTQYF. The DNA of the CDR3 is TGTGCCAGCAGTGCCTCCCAGCGGGTCGGAACGCAGTATTTT.

The chain carries TRBV2 and TRBJ2-3; 11 bases are shared with TRBD2. Germline lookup yields CDR1 SNHLY and CDR2 FYNNEI. This CDR3 contains 16 residues. Trimming took 6 bases from V and 5 from J; bases not matched to a gene: 10. CDR3 in amino acids: CASSQLAGARGDTQYF. Written as DNA, the CDR3 is TGTGCCAGCAGCCAACTAGCGGGGGCGAGGGGAGATACGCAGTATTTT.

The V and J genes are TRBV20-1 and TRBJ2-1; no definite D call. The germline CDR1 and CDR2 sequences are DFQATT and SNEGSKA (reference sequence). Trimming pared 3 bases from V and 5 bases from J, leaving 14 bases between. The length of the CDR3 is 14 residues. CDR3 amino acids: CSASRPRGDNEQFF. The CDR3 nucleotides read TGCAGTGCTAGTCGTCCCCGCGGAGACAATGAGCAGTTCTTC.

This sequence joins TRBV7-3 and TRBJ2-1; D is perhaps TRBD1 (6 bases). CDR3 length: 15 amino acids. Germline V gene lookup returns CDR1 SGHTA and CDR2 FQGTGA. V shed 1 base and J shed 1 base, with 8 bases lying between them. CDR3 in amino acids: CASSLKGESYNEQFF. The CDR3 DNA is TGTGCCAGCAGCTTAAAGGGGGAGTCCTACAATGAGCAGTTCTTC.

The chain recombines TRBV9 with TRBJ2-1; 7 positions match TRBD2. V lost 4 bases and J lost 8; bases outside the gene matches: 15. Germline V CDR1 and CDR2: SGDLS, YYNGEE. The CDR3 covers 16 residues. In nucleotides, the CDR3 is TGTGCCAGCAGCCTCCTGACTAGCCCCACGTTGGATGAGCAGTTCTTC. This gives the protein CASSLLTSPTLDEQFF.

The gene calls are TRBV9 and TRBJ2-1, with TRBD2 matching over 12 bases. After removal of 0 bases from V and 4 bases from J, the junction contained 8 bases not matched to a gene. In germline, CDR1 is SGDLS, CDR2 YYNGEE. There are 18 residues in the CDR3. The CDR3: CASSVGLAGALLYNEQFF. CDR3 in DNA: TGTGCCAGCAGCGTAGGACTAGCGGGGGCCCTCCTTTACAATGAGCAGTTCTTC.

The chain employs TRBV2 and TRBJ1-5; tentative D call: TRBD1 (5 bases). CDR3 length: 14 residues. V shed 6 bases and J shed 3 bases, with 12 bases lying between them. Germline V gene sequence: CDR1 SNHLY, CDR2 FYNNEI. CDR3 bases: TGTGCCAGCAGAACCGACAGTACCAATCAGCCCCAGCATTTT. As protein: CASRTDSTNQPQHF.

This clone appeared a single time. The chain carries TRBV19 and TRBJ1-1; D call uncertain. The CDR3 is made up of 15 amino acids. The ends were cut back, 3 bases at V and 1 base at J, with 12 bases in the middle. The germline CDR1 and CDR2 sequences are LNHDA and SQIVND (reference sequence). The chain's CDR3 is CASSIYTGGNTEAFF. The CDR3 coding sequence is TGTGCCAGTAGTATTTACACCGGAGGGAACACTGAAGCTTTCTTT.

The chain combines TRBV12-3 or TRBV12-4 with TRBJ1-5; TRBD1 might be the D (5 bases). Deletions cut 6 bases from V and 7 bases from J, with 13 bases between. The CDR3 spans 13 residues. The DNA of the CDR3 is TGTGCCAGCAGCCAAACGACAGACCAGCCCCAGCATTTT. Protein: CASSQTTDQPQHF.

The CDR3 DNA follows: TGTGCCAGCTCACTTTACATTCAACAGGGAGACGAGCAGTACTTC. As protein: CASSLYIQQGDEQYF. The rearrangement uses TRBV18 and TRBJ2-7, with D maybe TRBD1 (6 bases). CDR1 KGHSH and CDR2 LQKENI come from the germline V gene. This CDR3 is 15 amino acids long. With 4 bases removed from V and 5 bases from J, the gap between germline ends came to 18 bases. Full variable domain (remainder filled in from reference TRBV18 and TRBJ2-7): NAGVMQNPRHLVRRRGQEARLRCSPMKGHSHVYWYRQLPEEGLKFMVYLQKENIIDESGMPKERFSAEFPKEGPSILRIQQVVRGDSAAYFCASSLYIQQGDEQYFGPGTRLTVT.